The 30 T cell receptor beta chains below were found in one sample sequenced in a study of T cell responses to AZD1222 COVID-19 vaccine. Sequencing used immunoSEQ multiplex PCR; TCRdb keeps in-frame clones, though not all of them. In the table there are about 81,000 clones, 91% of which are singletons. The sample here was peripheral blood, taken 28 days after the second AZD1222 dose. The receptors were sampled from an adult who received the AZD1222 COVID-19 vaccine.

The chain joins TRBV27 to TRBJ2-1, with D maybe TRBD2 (5 bases). Trimming stripped 7 bases from V and 4 bases from J, with 17 bases between. The length of the CDR3 is 15 residues. Per germline, CDR1 MNHEY and CDR2 SMNVEV (reference sequence). CDR3 loop: CASTHHRGFYNEQFF. CDR3 in DNA: TGTGCCAGCACTCATCACCGCGGGTTTTACAATGAGCAGTTCTTC.

This chain connects TRBV6-2 or TRBV6-3 to TRBJ2-1; maybe TRBD2 (7 bases). The CDR3 has 15 residues. Trimming left V 5 bases short and J 3 bases short, with 14 bases between. Germline V gene lookup returns CDR1 MNHEY and CDR2 SVGEGT. CDR3 sequence (DNA): TGTGCCAGCAGTCTGAGGGGGGAGGGCTACAATGAGCAGTTCTTC. It specifies CASSLRGEGYNEQFF.

The chain couples TRBV28 to TRBJ1-1; the D is unclear. The CDR3 is 15 residues long. Germline loops: CDR1 MDHEN, CDR2 SYDVKM. Deletions cut 4 bases from V and 3 bases from J, with 15 bases between. In nucleotides, the CDR3 is TGTGCCAGCAGTTCTCGACTGGGGAAGGACACTGAAGCTTTCTTT. It specifies CASSSRLGKDTEAFF.

V gene TRBV30 combines with J gene TRBJ2-7; D call uncertain. The ends were cut back, 2 bases at V and 3 bases at J, with 14 bases in the middle. Germline lookup yields CDR1 GTSNPN and CDR2 SVGIG (reference sequence). The CDR3 runs 14 residues. For the CDR3, the DNA is TGTGCCTGGAGTTCAACACCGTTGGTCTACGAGCAGTACTTC. The encoded protein is CAWSSTPLVYEQYF.

The genes are TRBV11-1 and TRBJ2-5; D is unclear. There are 12 residues in the CDR3. Trimming removed 0 bases at V and 4 bases at J, with 3 bases between. Germline V lookup: CDR1 SGHAT, CDR2 FQDESV (reference sequence). The CDR3 spells CASSLARETQYF. In DNA form, the CDR3 reads TGTGCCAGCAGCTTAGCGCGAGAGACCCAGTACTTC.

This chain uses TRBV5-1 with TRBJ2-3; D remains unclear. CDR1 is SGHRS and CDR2 is YFSETQ in the germline V gene. Trimming shortened V by 0 bases and J by 2 bases, and 10 bases separated the two germline ends. CDR3 length: 15 residues. This CDR3 reads CASSLASQLTDTQYF. CDR3 nucleotide sequence: TGCGCCAGCAGCTTGGCCTCCCAGCTCACAGATACGCAGTATTTT.

The V gene is TRBV11-2, the J gene TRBJ2-7; D is undetermined. Germline assignment: CDR1 SGHAT and CDR2 FQNNGV. V lost 0 bases to trimming and J lost 0 bases, with 6 bases between them. CDR3 length: 14 residues. The CDR3 is CASSLDYGSYEQYF. Written as DNA, the CDR3 is TGTGCCAGCAGCTTAGACTATGGCTCCTACGAGCAGTACTTC. The full variable domain, in which reference TRBV11-2 and TRBJ2-7 provide the parts outside the CDR3, is EAGVAQSPRYKIIEKRQSVAFWCNPISGHATLYWYQQILGQGPKLLIQFQNNGVVDDSQLPKDRFSAERLKGVDSTLKIQPAKLEDSAVYLCASSLDYGSYEQYFGPGTRLTVT.

This clone occurred a few times. The chain recombines TRBV30 with TRBJ2-5; 8 bases line up with TRBD1. Losses at the gene ends were 3 bases for V and 5 bases for J; bases not matched to a gene: 11. This CDR3 spans 15 amino acids. The germline CDR1 and CDR2 sequences are GTSNPN and SVGIG (reference sequence). For the CDR3, the DNA is TGTGCCTGGAGCCGTCCCGGGACAGGTGGTGAGACCCAGTACTTC. It specifies CAWSRPGTGGETQYF.

The chain couples TRBV3-1 (or the pseudogene TRBV3-2) to TRBJ2-1, with TRBD2 identical over 10 bases. V trimming: 1 base; J trimming: 7 bases; junction bases outside the gene matches: 10. Germline V CDR1 and CDR2: LGHDT, YNNKEL (reference sequence). The CDR3 spans 17 residues. The CDR3 spells CASSQGGALAGINEQFF. The CDR3 coding sequence is TGTGCCAGCAGCCAAGGGGGGGCACTAGCGGGAATAAATGAGCAGTTCTTC.

V usage is TRBV9 and J usage is TRBJ1-5; 12 nucleotides match TRBD1. The V gene's germline CDR1 is SGDLS and CDR2 YYNGEE. The CDR3 length is 19 residues. The ends lost 4 bases at V and 2 bases at J; junction bases unmatched: 13. Here the CDR3 DNA reads TGTGCCAGCAGCCTACCGGGACAGGGGGCAACCTCTGGCAATCAGCCCCAGCATTTT. Encoded protein: CASSLPGQGATSGNQPQHF.

The genes are TRBV6-5 and TRBJ1-5; D not certain. This CDR3 region has 15 residues. The V end lost 0 bases, the J end lost 4 bases, and 10 bases lay between the germline ends. In germline, CDR1 is MNHEY, CDR2 SVGAGI. CDR3 region: CASSYSATVNQPQHF. The CDR3 DNA follows: TGTGCCAGCAGTTACTCAGCCACGGTAAATCAGCCCCAGCATTTT.

In its sample, this clone was seen once. The chain recombines TRBV29-1 with TRBJ2-5; 7 bases match TRBD1. V lost 6 bases to trimming and J lost 2 bases; unmatched junction nucleotides: 3. The CDR3 sequence is 12 residues long. The germline V gene encodes CDR1 SQVTM and CDR2 ANQGSEA. CDR3 region: CSVRGNQETQYF. DNA for the CDR3: TGCAGCGTCAGGGGGAATCAAGAGACCCAGTACTTC.

This clone was detected only once. The chain combines TRBV30 with TRBJ2-7; D gene unclear. CDR3 length equals 13 residues. Trimming removed 0 bases from V and 0 bases from J, with 6 bases in between. Germline V lookup: CDR1 GTSNPN, CDR2 SVGIG (reference sequence). The CDR3 sequence is CAWSVLSSYEQYF. For the CDR3, the DNA is TGTGCCTGGAGTGTATTAAGCTCCTACGAGCAGTACTTC.

The chain carries TRBV5-5 and TRBJ2-1; 9 bases map to TRBD2. Germline CDR1 reads SGHKS; CDR2 reads YYEKEE (reference sequence). This CDR3 has 15 amino acids. With 1 base clipped from V and 5 bases from J, the junction kept 4 bases outside the gene matches. CDR3 sequence: CASSLRLAAHNEQFF. Here the CDR3 DNA reads TGTGCCAGCAGCTTGCGACTAGCGGCCCACAATGAGCAGTTCTTC.

V gene TRBV10-3 combines with J gene TRBJ1-5; possibly TRBD1 for D (5 bases). Germline CDR1 is ENHRY and CDR2 is SYGVKD. The CDR3 length is 14 residues. V lost 5 bases and J 4 bases, leaving 12 bases between the germline ends. CDR3 amino acids: CAISPTATNQPQHF. CDR3 DNA sequence: TGTGCCATCAGTCCGACAGCGACTAATCAGCCCCAGCATTTT.

V and J are TRBV7-9 and TRBJ1-5, with D tentatively TRBD1 (5 bases). The V and J ends lost 5 bases and 1 base respectively, with 12 bases between them. The germline V gene encodes CDR1 SEHNR and CDR2 FQNEAQ (reference sequence). The CDR3 sequence is 15 residues long. In DNA, the CDR3 is TGTGCCAGCAGCCGGGATGGACAAAGCAATCAGCCCCAGCATTTT. Encoded protein: CASSRDGQSNQPQHF.

This chain uses TRBV6-5 with TRBJ2-2, with 10 positions matching TRBD1. Germline-derived CDR1 and CDR2 are MNHEY and SVGAGI. CDR3 size: 15 residues. V was clipped by 1 base and J by 10 bases; unmatched bases: 6. The CDR3 DNA reads as TGTGCCAGCAGTTACTACGGACAGGGGGATTCGGAGCTGTTTTTT. Its translation is CASSYYGQGDSELFF.

This chain joins TRBV28 and TRBJ1-2, with D maybe TRBD1 (5 bases). V was shortened by 0 bases and J by 4 bases, with 9 bases between the two germline ends. Germline-derived CDR1 and CDR2 are MDHEN and SYDVKM. The CDR3 consists of 14 residues. CDR3: CASSLWRQGYGYTF. CDR3 DNA: TGTGCCAGCAGTTTATGGCGGCAGGGCTATGGCTACACCTTC.

This clone was found a few times. V and J are TRBV5-1 and TRBJ1-1, with no clear D. V gave up 2 bases and J gave up 0 bases, with 14 bases separating them. The CDR3 runs 16 residues. Germline CDR1 is SGHRS and CDR2 is YFSETQ. The CDR3 DNA sequence: TGCGCCAGCAGCTTCGTGGGCCCTCCCTTGAACACTGAAGCTTTCTTT. Translated: CASSFVGPPLNTEAFF.

The chain joins TRBV10-1 to TRBJ1-1; TRBD1 matches 8 bases. CDR1 is WNHNN, CDR2 SYGVQD, per germline (reference sequence). The V segment lost 6 bases and the J segment 0 bases; nucleotides outside the gene matches: 3. This CDR3 is 14 amino acids long. The CDR3 is CASSQGAVNTEAFF. CDR3 DNA sequence: TGCGCCAGCAGCCAGGGGGCGGTGAACACTGAAGCTTTCTTT.

In its sample, this clone was seen once. DNA for the CDR3: TGCGCCAGCAGCCCCGGACAGGCAGTCCATGAGCAGTTCTTC. It codes for CASSPGQAVHEQFF. The gene calls are TRBV5-1 and TRBJ2-1; TRBD1 matches at 7 bases. Trimming took 4 bases from V and 8 from J; bases not matched to a gene: 9. CDR1 and CDR2 (germline): SGHRS, YFSETQ. This CDR3 contains 14 residues.

CDR3 region: CATSWATGRDYGYTF. CDR3 nucleotides: TGTGCCACCAGCTGGGCGACAGGGCGGGACTATGGCTACACCTTC. V is TRBV15 and J is TRBJ1-2, with 7 bases aligning to TRBD1. V shed 5 bases, J shed 3 bases, and the junction held 9 bases outside the gene matches. The CDR3 contains 15 residues. Germline CDR1 and CDR2: LNHNV and YYDKDF (reference sequence).

The chain carries TRBV7-6 and TRBJ1-1; the D gene is possibly TRBD1 (5 bases). Trimming pared 5 bases from V and 1 base from J, leaving 14 bases between. The CDR3 totals 15 residues. In germline, CDR1 is SGHVS, CDR2 FNYEAQ. CDR3 bases: TGTGCCAGCAGCCGTGACAGCGGAGGGAACACTGAAGCTTTCTTT. It codes for CASSRDSGGNTEAFF.

A remark on this clone: Since no conserved phenylalanine or tryptophan closes the CDR3, a read error is the likely cause. No DNA is shown, since the ends of the CDR3 on it are uncertain; the CDR3 is the one TCRdb lists. The CDR3 loop reads CASSLASGD. This chain connects TRBV11-3 to TRBJ2-7; TRBD1, the D gene given by the table, was not confirmed from the DNA. Germline V gene sequence: CDR1 SGHNT, CDR2 YENEEA. Termini included, the CDR3 measures 9 amino acids.

V is TRBV7-2 and J is TRBJ2-7; 7 positions match TRBD2. Looked up from germline, CDR1 is SGHTA and CDR2 is FQGNSA. This CDR3 comprises 13 residues. Trimming removed 5 bases from V and 3 bases from J; junction bases left unmatched: 4. The CDR3 coding sequence is TGTGCCAGCAGCCCTAGCGGCTTCTACGAGCAGTACTTC. It translates to CASSPSGFYEQYF.

This sequence joins TRBV29-1 and TRBJ1-2, with unresolved D. V lost 0 bases and J lost 4, with 6 bases in between. Germline V gene data show CDR1 as SQVTM and CDR2 as ANQGSEA. The CDR3 has 12 amino acids. The CDR3 here is CSVEDTIYGYTF. Written as DNA, the CDR3 is TGCAGCGTTGAAGACACCATCTATGGCTACACCTTC.

The rearrangement links TRBV7-2 to TRBJ2-5; a possible D gene is TRBD2 (6 bases). V gave up 3 bases and J gave up 4 bases, with 15 bases separating them. Germline V gives CDR1 SGHTA, CDR2 FQGNSA. The CDR3 contains 15 residues. This CDR3 reads CASSLASGLGETQYF. CDR3 nucleotides: TGTGCCAGCAGCTTGGCGAGCGGGCTTGGAGAGACCCAGTACTTC.

The chain is built from TRBV10-3 and TRBJ2-1; the match to TRBD2 covers 10 bases. This CDR3 region has 15 residues. Trimming took 0 bases from V and 7 from J; bases not matched to a gene: 3. Germline V gene lookup returns CDR1 ENHRY and CDR2 SYGVKD. CDR3 sequence: CAISESSGRNNEQFF. CDR3 in DNA: TGTGCCATCAGTGAGTCTAGCGGGAGGAATAATGAGCAGTTCTTC.

The chain couples TRBV19 to TRBJ2-7, with D maybe TRBD2 (5 bases). V lost 3 bases to trimming and J lost 5 bases, with 11 bases between them. Germline values: CDR1 LNHDA, CDR2 SQIVND (reference sequence). The CDR3 runs to 13 residues. The CDR3 is CASSIARGNEQYF. The CDR3 nucleotides read TGTGCCAGTAGTATCGCCAGAGGGAACGAGCAGTACTTC. The complete variable domain, with remaining parts taken from reference TRBV19 and TRBJ2-7, reads DGGITQSPKYLFRKEGQNVTLSCEQNLNHDAMYWYRQDPGQGLRLIYYSQIVNDFQKGDIAEGYSVSREKKESFPLTVTSAQKNPTAFYLCASSIARGNEQYFGPGTRLTVT.

The rearrangement joins TRBV29-1 to TRBJ2-3; D not certain. Trimming removed 3 bases from V and 2 bases from J, with 6 bases in between. Germline loops: CDR1 SQVTM, CDR2 ANQGSEA. The CDR3 extends over 12 amino acids. CDR3 nucleotides: TGCAGCGTTGAGGGCGACACAGATACGCAGTATTTT. It translates to CSVEGDTDTQYF.